This TCR beta chain stems from a study of a mutant IDH1 vaccine in newly diagnosed glioma. About the study: In weeks 1, 3, 5, 7, 11, 15, 19 and 23, patients were vaccinated. Commencement of vaccination occurred 4-6 weeks following radiotherapy alone, or concurrently with temozolomide cycles. Of treated patients, approximately 62% were men and roughly 40% women, averaging 40.4 years.

Study conclusions and caveats: Among top peripheral T cell clonotypes, changes seemed unrelated to pseudoprogression.

Remarks on this clone: Its antigen is not identified.

Documented time point: week 23, last vaccination. One vaccine dose held 300 ug of mutant IDH1 20-mer peptide and came with topical imiquimod. In germline, CDR1 is KGHSH, CDR2 LQKENI. Trimming took 5 bases from V and 2 from J, leaving 9 bases between them. The CDR3 covers 13 residues. TCRdb's copy holds only in-frame clones and misses some; the assay was immunoSEQ multiplex PCR. The data show tens of thousands of clones, about 87% seen once. This TCR derives from a man between 40 and 49 years old with glioma. The chain recombines TRBV18 with TRBJ1-1; tentatively, D is TRBD1 (5 bases). The material was PBMCs, obtained from a glioma patient whose treatment included an IDH1 peptide vaccine. CDR3 bases: TGTGCCAGCTCAGACAGCTTAAACACTGAAGCTTTCTTT. This encodes CASSDSLNTEAFF.